A selection of T cell receptor beta chains follows, all from one sample in a study of T cells in Graves' hyperthyroidism and ophthalmopathy. TCRdb analysed the multiplex PCR reads with MiXCR anew, one entry per CDR3 protein. The table lists around 600,000 distinct CDR3 sequences, approximately 15% of them singletons. Sequencing used blood. The receptor source for this set is a woman aged 40 to 50 with Graves' ophthalmopathy. The conserved cysteine and the conserved F or W are not part of the CDR3 here. A D gene is named only where the DNA matches it firmly.

v_call d_call cdr3_aa
TRBV10-3 TRBD2 AISESKAGGPPDTQY
TRBV30 . ACDRGLSNEQF
TRBV19 . ASKAGWGNQPQH
TRBV27 . ARARVNQPQH
TRBV5-1 TRBD1 ASRRTGSYEQY
TRBV5-1 . ASSLMSGNSYEQY
TRBV20-1 TRBD2 SVLAGVEEQY
TRBV19 . ASSIRVENTEAF
TRBV28 . ATQPGGSYNSPLH
TRBV20-1 TRBD1 SAQGTGGFYEQY
TRBV20-1 TRBD2 SATPKHGGETQY
TRBV27 . ASSLKGQPQH
TRBV18 TRBD2 ASSPASGRGGETQY
TRBV20-1 TRBD1 SANTGGRSYEQY
TRBV13 . ASSSGPQSYEQY
TRBV9 . ASSGRGGGTQY
TRBV18 . ASSPTNEKLF
TRBV2 TRBD1 ASTQTLTGANQPQH
TRBV6-5 . ASNGGGSNQPQH
TRBV30 . AWSVRWASPTEAF
TRBV27 TRBD2 ASSFFSGRSYEQY
TRBV9 . ASSEGGAGEKLF